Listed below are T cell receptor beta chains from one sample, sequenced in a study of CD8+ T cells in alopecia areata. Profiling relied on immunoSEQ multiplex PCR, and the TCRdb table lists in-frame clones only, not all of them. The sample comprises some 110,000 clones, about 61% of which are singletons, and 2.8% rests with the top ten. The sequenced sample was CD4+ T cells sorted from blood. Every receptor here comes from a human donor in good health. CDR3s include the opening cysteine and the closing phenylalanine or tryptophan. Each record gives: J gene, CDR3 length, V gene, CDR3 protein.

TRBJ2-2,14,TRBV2,CASRPRDTTGELFF
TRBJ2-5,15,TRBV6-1,CASTLQGTGSETQYF
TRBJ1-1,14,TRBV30,CATESRGLNTEAFF
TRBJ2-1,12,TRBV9,CASSPQWDEQFF
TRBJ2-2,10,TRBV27,CATNTGELFF
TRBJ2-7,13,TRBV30,CAWSQGRVYEQYF
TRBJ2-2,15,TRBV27,CASRPRWENTGELFF
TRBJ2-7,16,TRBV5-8,CASSLIDRAYSYEQYF
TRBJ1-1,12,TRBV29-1,CSVDSGYTEAFF
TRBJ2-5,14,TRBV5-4,CASSLSRGGETQYF
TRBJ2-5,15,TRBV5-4,CASSSGSGGVETQYF
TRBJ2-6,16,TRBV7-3,CASSLTSGSGANVLTF
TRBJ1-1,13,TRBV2,CASSVYLNTEAFF
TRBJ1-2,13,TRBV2,CASSERQVYGYTF
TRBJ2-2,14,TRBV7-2,CASSLARGGGELFF
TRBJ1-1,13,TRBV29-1,CSVVEQVNTEAFF
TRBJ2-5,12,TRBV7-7,CATSRAEETQYF
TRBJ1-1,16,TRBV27,CASSLRPGSTGGEAFF
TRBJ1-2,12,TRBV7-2,CASSRQSYGYTF
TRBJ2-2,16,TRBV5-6,CASIRTGQTNTGELFF
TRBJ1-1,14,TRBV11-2,CASSLVTGNTEAFF
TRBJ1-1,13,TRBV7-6,CASSLAGNTEAFF
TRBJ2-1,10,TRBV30,CAWSDNEQFF
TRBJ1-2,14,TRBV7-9,CASSHDTGKAGYTF
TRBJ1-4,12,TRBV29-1,CSVGTGREKLFF
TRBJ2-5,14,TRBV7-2,CASSKAGGGETQYF
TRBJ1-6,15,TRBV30,CAWSVNRQGNSPLHF
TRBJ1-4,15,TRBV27,CASSLFGQDEEKLFF
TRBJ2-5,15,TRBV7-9,CASSLEVTIKETQYF
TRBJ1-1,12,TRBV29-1,CSVEGGNTEAFF
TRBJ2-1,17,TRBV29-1,CSVEVGPLAGGYNEQFF
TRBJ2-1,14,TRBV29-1,CSVDSGKKYNEQFF
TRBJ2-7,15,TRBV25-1,CASRGTGGVGYEQYF
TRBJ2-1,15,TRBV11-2,CASSLDLVTDNEQFF
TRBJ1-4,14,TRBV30,CAWSGTAAPEKLFF
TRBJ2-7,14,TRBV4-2,CASSPTVNDYEQYF
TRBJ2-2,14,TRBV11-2,CASSLGTNTGELFF
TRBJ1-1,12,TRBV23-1,CASLREYTEAFF
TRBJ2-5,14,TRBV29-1,CSAAPGGPAETQYF
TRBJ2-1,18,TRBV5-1,CASSLYGTGTKFGNEQFF
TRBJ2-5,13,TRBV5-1,CASSAGLRETQYF
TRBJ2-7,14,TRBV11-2,CASSLGHSSYEQYF
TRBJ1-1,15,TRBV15,CATSRGGAPDTEAFF
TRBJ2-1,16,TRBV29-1,CSVALAGHRSYNEQFF
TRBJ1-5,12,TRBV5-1,CASSPAGQPQHF
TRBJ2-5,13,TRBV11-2,CASSLGQGGTQYF
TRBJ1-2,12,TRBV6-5,CASSTGPNGYTF
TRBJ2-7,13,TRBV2,CASTVQSSYEQYF
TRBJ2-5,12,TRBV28,CASKPNWETQYF
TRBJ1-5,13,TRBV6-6,CATGQGEVQPQHF
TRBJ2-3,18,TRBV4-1,CASSQETSGGAVSDTQYF
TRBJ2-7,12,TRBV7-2,CASSKQGGEQYF
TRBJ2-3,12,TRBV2,CASGRSTDTQYF